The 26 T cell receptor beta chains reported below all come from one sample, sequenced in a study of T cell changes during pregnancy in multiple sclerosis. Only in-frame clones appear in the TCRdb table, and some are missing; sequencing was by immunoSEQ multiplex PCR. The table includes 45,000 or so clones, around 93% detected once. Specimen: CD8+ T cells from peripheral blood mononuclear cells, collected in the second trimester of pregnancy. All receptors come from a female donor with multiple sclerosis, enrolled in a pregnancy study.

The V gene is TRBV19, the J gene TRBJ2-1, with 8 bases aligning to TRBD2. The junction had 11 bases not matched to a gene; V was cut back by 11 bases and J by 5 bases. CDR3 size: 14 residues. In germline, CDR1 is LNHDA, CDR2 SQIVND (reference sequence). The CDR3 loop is CAATESGGNNEQFF. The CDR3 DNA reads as TGTGCCGCGACCGAGAGCGGGGGAAACAATGAGCAGTTCTTC.

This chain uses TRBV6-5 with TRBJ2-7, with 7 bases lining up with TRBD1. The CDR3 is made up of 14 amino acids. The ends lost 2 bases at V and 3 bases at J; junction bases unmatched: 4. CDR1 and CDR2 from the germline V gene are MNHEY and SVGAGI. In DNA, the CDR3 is TGTGCCAGCAGTTACACCCGGGACAGCTACGAGCAGTACTTC. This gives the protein CASSYTRDSYEQYF.

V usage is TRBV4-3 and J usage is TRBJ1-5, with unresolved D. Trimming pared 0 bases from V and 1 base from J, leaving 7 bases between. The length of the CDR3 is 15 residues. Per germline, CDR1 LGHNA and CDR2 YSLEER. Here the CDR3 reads CASSQDRSSNQPQHF. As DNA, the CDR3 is TGCGCCAGCAGCCAAGATAGGAGCAGCAATCAGCCCCAGCATTTT.

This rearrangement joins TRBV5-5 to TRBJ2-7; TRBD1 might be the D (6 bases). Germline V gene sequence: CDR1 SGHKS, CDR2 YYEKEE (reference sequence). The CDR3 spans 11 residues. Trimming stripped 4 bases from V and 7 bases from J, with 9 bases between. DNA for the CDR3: TGTGCCAGCAGCGTGGGGACAGAGCAGTACTTC. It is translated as CASSVGTEQYF. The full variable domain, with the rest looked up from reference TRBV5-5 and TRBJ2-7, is DAGVTQSPTHLIKTRGQQVTLRCSPISGHKSVSWYQQVLGQGPQFIFQYYEKEERGRGNFPDRFSARQFPNYSSELNVNALLLGDSALYLCASSVGTEQYFGPGTRLTVT.

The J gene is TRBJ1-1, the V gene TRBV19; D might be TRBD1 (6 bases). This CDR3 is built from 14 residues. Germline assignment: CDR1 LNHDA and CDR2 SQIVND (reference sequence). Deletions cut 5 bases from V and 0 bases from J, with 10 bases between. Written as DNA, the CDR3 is TGTGCCAGTAGTCCAGGGGCGGTGAACACTGAAGCTTTCTTT. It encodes CASSPGAVNTEAFF.

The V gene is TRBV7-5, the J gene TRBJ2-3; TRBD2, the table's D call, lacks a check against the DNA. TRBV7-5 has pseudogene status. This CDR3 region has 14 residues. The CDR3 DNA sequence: TGTGCCAGAAGCTCCGGACTAGCGGGGGATACGCAGTATTTT. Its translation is CARSSGLAGDTQYF.

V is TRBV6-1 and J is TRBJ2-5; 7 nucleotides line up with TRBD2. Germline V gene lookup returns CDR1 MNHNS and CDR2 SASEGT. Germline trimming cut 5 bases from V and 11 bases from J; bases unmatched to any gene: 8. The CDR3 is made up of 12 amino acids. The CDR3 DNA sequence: TGTGCCAGCAGTCCCCGAGTGGGGGGGCAGTACTTC. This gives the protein CASSPRVGGQYF.

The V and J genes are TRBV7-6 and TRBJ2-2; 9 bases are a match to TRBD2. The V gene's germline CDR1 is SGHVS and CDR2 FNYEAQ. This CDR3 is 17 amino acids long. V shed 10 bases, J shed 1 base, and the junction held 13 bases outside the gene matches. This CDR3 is CATLSPSGVENTGELFF. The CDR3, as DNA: TGTGCCACCCTGTCTCCTAGCGGGGTCGAGAACACCGGGGAGCTGTTTTTT.

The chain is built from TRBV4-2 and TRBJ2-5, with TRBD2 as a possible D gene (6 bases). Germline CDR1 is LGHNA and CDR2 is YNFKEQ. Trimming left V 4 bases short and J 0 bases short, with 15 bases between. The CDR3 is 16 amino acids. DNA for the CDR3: TGTGCCAGCAGCCCTCGGGATAGCGGAGACCAAGAGACCCAGTACTTC. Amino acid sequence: CASSPRDSGDQETQYF.

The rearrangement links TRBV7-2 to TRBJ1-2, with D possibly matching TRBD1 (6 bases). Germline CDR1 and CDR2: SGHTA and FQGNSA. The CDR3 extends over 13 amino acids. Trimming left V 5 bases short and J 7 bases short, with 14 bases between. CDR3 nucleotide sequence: TGTGCCAGCAGCCTGGGGACAATTTCTGGCTACACCTTC. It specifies CASSLGTISGYTF.

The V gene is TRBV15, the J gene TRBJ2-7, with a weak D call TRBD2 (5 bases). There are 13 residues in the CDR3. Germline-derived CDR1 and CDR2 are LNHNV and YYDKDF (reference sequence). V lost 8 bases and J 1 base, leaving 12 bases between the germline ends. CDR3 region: CATGEHLSYEQYF. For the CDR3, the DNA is TGTGCCACCGGGGAGCATCTTTCCTACGAGCAGTACTTC.

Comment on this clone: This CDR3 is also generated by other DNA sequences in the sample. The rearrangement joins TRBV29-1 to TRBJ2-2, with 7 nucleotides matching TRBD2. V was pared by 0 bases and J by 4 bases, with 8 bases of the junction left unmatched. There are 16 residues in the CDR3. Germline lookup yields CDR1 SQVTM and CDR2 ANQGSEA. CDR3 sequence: CSVEDPESGGTGELFF. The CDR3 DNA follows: TGCAGCGTTGAAGACCCAGAATCGGGAGGCACCGGGGAGCTGTTTTTT.

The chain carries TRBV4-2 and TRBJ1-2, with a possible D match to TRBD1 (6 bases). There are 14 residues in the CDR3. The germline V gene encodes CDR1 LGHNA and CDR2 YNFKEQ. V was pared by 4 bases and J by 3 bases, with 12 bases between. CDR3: CASSLGQNHYGYTF. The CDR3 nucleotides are TGTGCCAGCAGCCTCGGACAGAACCACTATGGCTACACCTTC.

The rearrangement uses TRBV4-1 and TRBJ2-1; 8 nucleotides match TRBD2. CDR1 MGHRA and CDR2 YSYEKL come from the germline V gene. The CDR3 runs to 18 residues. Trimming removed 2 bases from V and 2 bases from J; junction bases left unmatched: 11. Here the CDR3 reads CASSQSPPLAGPYNEQFF. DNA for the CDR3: TGCGCCAGCAGCCAATCCCCCCCCCTAGCGGGTCCCTACAATGAGCAGTTCTTC.

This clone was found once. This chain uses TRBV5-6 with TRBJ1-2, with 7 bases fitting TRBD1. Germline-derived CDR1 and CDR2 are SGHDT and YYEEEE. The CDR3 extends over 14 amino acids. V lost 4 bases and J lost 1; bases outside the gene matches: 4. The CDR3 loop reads CASSPGQINYGYTF. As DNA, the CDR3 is TGTGCCAGCAGCCCGGGACAGATTAACTATGGCTACACCTTC.

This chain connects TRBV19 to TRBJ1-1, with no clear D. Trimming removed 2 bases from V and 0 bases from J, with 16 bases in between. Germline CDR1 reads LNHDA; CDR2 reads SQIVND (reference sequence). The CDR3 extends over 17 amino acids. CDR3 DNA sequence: TGTGCCAGTAGTATACGAGACGAACAGTACATGAACACTGAAGCTTTCTTT. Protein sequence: CASSIRDEQYMNTEAFF.

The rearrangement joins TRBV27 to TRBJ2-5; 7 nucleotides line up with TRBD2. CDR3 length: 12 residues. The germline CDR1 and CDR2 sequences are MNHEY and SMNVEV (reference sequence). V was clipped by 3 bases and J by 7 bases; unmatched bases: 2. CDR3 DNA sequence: TGTGCCAGCAGTTTCCCGGGGGGGACCCAGTACTTC. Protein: CASSFPGGTQYF.

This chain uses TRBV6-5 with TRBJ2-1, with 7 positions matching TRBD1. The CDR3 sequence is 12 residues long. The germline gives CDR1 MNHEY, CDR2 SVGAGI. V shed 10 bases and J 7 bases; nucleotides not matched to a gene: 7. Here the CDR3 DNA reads TGTGCCACCACAGGGGTAGGGAATGAGCAGTTCTTC. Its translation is CATTGVGNEQFF.

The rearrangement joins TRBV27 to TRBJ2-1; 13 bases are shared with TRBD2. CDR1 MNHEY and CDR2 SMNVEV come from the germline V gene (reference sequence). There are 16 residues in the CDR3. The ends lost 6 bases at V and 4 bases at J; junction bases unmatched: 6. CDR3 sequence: CASSTSGGAGYNEQFF. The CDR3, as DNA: TGTGCCAGCAGCACTAGCGGGGGGGCCGGGTACAATGAGCAGTTCTTC.

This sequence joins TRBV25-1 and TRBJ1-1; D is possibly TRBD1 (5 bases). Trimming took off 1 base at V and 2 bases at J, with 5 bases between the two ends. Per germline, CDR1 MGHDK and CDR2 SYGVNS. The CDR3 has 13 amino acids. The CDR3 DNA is TGTGCCAGCAGTGAATGGGGCAACACTGAAGCTTTCTTT. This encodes CASSEWGNTEAFF.

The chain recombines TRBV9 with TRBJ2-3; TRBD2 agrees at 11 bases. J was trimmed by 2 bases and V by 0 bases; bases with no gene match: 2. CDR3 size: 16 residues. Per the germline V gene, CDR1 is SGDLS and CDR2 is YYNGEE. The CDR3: CASSVASGGTTDTQYF. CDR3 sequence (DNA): TGTGCCAGCAGCGTAGCTAGCGGGGGGACCACAGATACGCAGTATTTT.

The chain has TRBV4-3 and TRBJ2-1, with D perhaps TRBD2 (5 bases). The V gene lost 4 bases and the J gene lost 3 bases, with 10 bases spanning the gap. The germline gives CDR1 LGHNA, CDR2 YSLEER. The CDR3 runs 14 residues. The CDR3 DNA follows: TGCGCCAGCAGCCCCGGCCGGGACTACAATGAGCAGTTCTTC. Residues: CASSPGRDYNEQFF.

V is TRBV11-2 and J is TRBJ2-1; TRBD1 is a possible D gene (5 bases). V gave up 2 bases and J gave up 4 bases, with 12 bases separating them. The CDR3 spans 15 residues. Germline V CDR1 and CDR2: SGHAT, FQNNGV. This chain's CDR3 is CASSLPQGRYNEQFF. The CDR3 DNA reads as TGTGCCAGCAGCTTACCCCAGGGTCGGTACAATGAGCAGTTCTTC.

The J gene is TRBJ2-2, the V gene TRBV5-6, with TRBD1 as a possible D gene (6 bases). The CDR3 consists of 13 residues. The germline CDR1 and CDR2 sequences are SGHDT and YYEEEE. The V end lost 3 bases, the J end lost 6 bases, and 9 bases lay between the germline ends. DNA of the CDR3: TGTGCCAGCAGCTCCTACAGGGCCGGGGAGCTGTTTTTT. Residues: CASSSYRAGELFF. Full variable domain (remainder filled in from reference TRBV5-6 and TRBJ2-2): DAGVTQSPTHLIKTRGQQVTLRCSPKSGHDTVSWYQQALGQGPQFIFQYYEEEERQRGNFPDRFSGHQFPNYSSELNVNALLLGDSALYLCASSSYRAGELFFGEGSRLTVL.

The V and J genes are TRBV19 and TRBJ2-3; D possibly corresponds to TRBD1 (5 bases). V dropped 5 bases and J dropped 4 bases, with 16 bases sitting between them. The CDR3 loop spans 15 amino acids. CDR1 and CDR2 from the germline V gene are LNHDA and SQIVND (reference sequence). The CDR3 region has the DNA TGTGCCAGTAGTCCGAAGGGGTTTGGGGCAGATACGCAGTATTTT. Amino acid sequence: CASSPKGFGADTQYF.

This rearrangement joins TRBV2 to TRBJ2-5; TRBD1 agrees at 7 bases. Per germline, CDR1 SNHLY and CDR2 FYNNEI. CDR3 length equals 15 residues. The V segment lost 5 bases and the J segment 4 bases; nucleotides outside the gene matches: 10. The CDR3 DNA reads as TGTGCCAGCAGTCTCGACGACAGGGTAGGAGAGACCCAGTACTTC. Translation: CASSLDDRVGETQYF.